The 10 T cell receptor beta chains below come from one sample, sequenced in a study of blood T cell repertoires in COVID-19. The method was immunoSEQ multiplex PCR; TCRdb's version includes in-frame clones alone and lacks a portion of them. This table holds 250,000 or so clones, about nine tenths found once. Material: PBMCs or T cells enriched from blood (not recorded which). The receptors stem from a man aged 50 or older who had been exposed to COVID-19.

The chain combines TRBV5-1 with TRBJ1-2; D unclear. The germline V gene has CDR1 SGHRS and CDR2 YFSETQ. The germline V and J ends were trimmed by 1 base and 0 bases, with 10 bases remaining between them. The CDR3 runs to 15 residues. The CDR3 nucleotides read TGCGCCAGCAGCTTGTTGGACTCGGCTAACTATGGCTACACCTTC. This gives the protein CASSLLDSANYGYTF. The whole variable domain, filled in from reference TRBV5-1 and TRBJ1-2, reads KAGVTQTPRYLIKTRGQQVTLSCSPISGHRSVSWYQQTPGQGLQFLFEYFSETQRNKGNFPGRFSGRQFSNSRSEMNVSTLELGDSALYLCASSLLDSANYGYTFGSGTRLTVV.

The chain has TRBV24-1 and TRBJ1-2; no clear D. The V and J ends lost 3 bases and 4 bases respectively, with 14 bases between them. The CDR3 consists of 15 residues. The germline V gene encodes CDR1 KGHDR and CDR2 SFDVKD. CDR3 DNA sequence: TGTGCCACCAGTGATAGGATCTCAGGAGGCTATGGCTACACCTTC. Its protein product is CATSDRISGGYGYTF.

The genes are TRBV7-3 and TRBJ2-5, with 7 bases lining up with TRBD1. Per germline, CDR1 SGHTA and CDR2 FQGTGA. Losses at the gene ends were 5 bases for V and 5 bases for J; bases not matched to a gene: 14. This CDR3 is 16 amino acids long. CDR3 sequence (DNA): TGTGCCAGCAGCCAAAGTCGGACAGGCGGGTTTGAGACCCAGTACTTC. It codes for CASSQSRTGGFETQYF.

The genes are TRBV11-2 and TRBJ1-1; TRBD1 agrees at 8 bases. The CDR3 has 15 amino acids. Germline V CDR1 and CDR2: SGHAT, FQNNGV. Trimming removed 4 bases from V and 1 base from J; junction bases left unmatched: 5. DNA for the CDR3: TGTGCCAGCAGCTCATCCGGGACAGGGAACACTGAAGCTTTCTTT. This gives the protein CASSSSGTGNTEAFF.

The chain links TRBV6-5 to TRBJ2-4, with D possibly TRBD1 on 6 matching bases. Germline CDR1 reads MNHEY; CDR2 reads SVGAGI. The CDR3 is made up of 14 amino acids. V dropped 6 bases and J dropped 2 bases, with 11 bases sitting between them. The CDR3 region has the DNA TGTGCCAGCAGCGCACAGGGTTCCAAAAACATTCAGTACTTC. Its protein is CASSAQGSKNIQYF.

This clone was detected a few times. The V call is TRBV11-2, the J call TRBJ2-3; 8 positions agree with TRBD2. Germline-derived CDR1 and CDR2 are SGHAT and FQNNGV. The CDR3 length is 15 residues. V gave up 2 bases and J gave up 1 base; unmatched junction bases: 2. This CDR3 is CASSLMTSGTDTQYF. CDR3 DNA sequence: TGTGCCAGCAGCTTAATGACTAGCGGCACAGATACGCAGTATTTT. The variable domain in full, with the rest retrieved from reference TRBV11-2 and TRBJ2-3, is EAGVAQSPRYKIIEKRQSVAFWCNPISGHATLYWYQQILGQGPKLLIQFQNNGVVDDSQLPKDRFSAERLKGVDSTLKIQPAKLEDSAVYLCASSLMTSGTDTQYFGPGTRLTVL.

This chain connects TRBV27 to TRBJ1-3, with a weak D call TRBD1 (5 bases). CDR3 length: 14 amino acids. The ends were cut back, 5 bases at V and 2 bases at J, with 10 bases in the middle. Germline V gives CDR1 MNHEY, CDR2 SMNVEV (reference sequence). CDR3 in amino acids: CASSIDSAGNTIYF. CDR3 coding DNA: TGTGCCAGCAGTATCGACAGTGCTGGAAACACCATATATTTT.

This clone appeared a few times. The V gene is TRBV6-1, the J gene TRBJ1-5, with 7 bases lining up with TRBD1. The CDR3 runs 14 residues. Unmatched junction bases numbered 1, after V lost 2 bases and J lost 3 bases. CDR1 and CDR2 (germline): MNHNS, SASEGT. As DNA, the CDR3 is TGTGCCAGCAGTGAACAGGGGGACAATCAGCCCCAGCATTTT. Its translation: CASSEQGDNQPQHF.

The chain links TRBV5-1 to TRBJ2-5, with D maybe TRBD2 (6 bases). This CDR3 has 14 residues. Trimming shortened V by 3 bases and J by 5 bases, and 14 bases separated the two germline ends. Per the germline V gene, CDR1 is SGHRS and CDR2 is YFSETQ. CDR3 coding DNA: TGCGCCAGCAGCTGGAATGGGGGAGGCGAGACCCAGTACTTC. The encoded protein is CASSWNGGGETQYF.

The chain employs TRBV7-3 and TRBJ2-3; TRBD2 aligns across 12 bases. V was pared by 5 bases and J by 6 bases, with 6 bases of the junction left unmatched. The CDR3 covers 15 residues. The germline V gene encodes CDR1 SGHTA and CDR2 FQGTGA. CDR3 loop: CASSPRLAGVDTQYF. The CDR3 DNA reads TGTGCCAGCAGCCCCCGACTAGCGGGGGTTGATACGCAGTATTTT.